A single sample gave rise to the 31 T cell receptor beta chains below, sequenced in a study of T cells in Graves' hyperthyroidism and ophthalmopathy. Using RNA transcripts as the source, TCR beta CDR3 regions were amplified. HTBI primers were the set used in a first-round RT-PCR of the TCR CDR3. TCRdb re-called the multiplex PCR reads through MiXCR, storing one row per CDR3 protein. The table lists approximately 600,000 distinct CDR3 sequences, around 15% of them singletons. The sequenced sample consisted of blood. The receptors here all came from a woman aged 25 to 39 with Graves' hyperthyroidism.

In regard to this clonotype: A read error may explain this, as a much larger clone is one base away. The DNA for the CDR3 is TGTGCCGGCATTCCTTGGGGGGGAGAGAACACCGGGGAGCTGTTTTTT. It is translated as CAGIPWGGENTGELFF. The chain carries TRBV12-3 or TRBV12-4 and TRBJ2-2; TRBD2 matches at 7 bases. V was clipped by 11 bases and J by 1 base; unmatched bases: 13. The CDR3 is made up of 16 amino acids.

In this sample, this clonotype turned up once. This chain joins TRBV10-3 and TRBJ2-1, with D hard to call. CDR3 size: 14 residues. The V gene lost 6 bases and the J gene lost 6 bases, with 15 bases spanning the gap. CDR1 and CDR2 from the germline V gene are ENHRY and SYGVKD. The CDR3 DNA follows: TGTGCCATCAGCGCCGCGGAGCGCGGCAATGAGCAGTTCTTC. Residues: CAISAAERGNEQFF.

The CDR3 DNA reads TGTGCCAGCAGCGCCGCGACAGATGAAAAACTGTTTTTT. Encoded protein: CASSAATDEKLFF. The chain links TRBV28 to TRBJ1-4; tentative D call: TRBD1 (5 bases). Per germline, CDR1 MDHEN and CDR2 SYDVKM. The CDR3 runs 13 residues. Trimming stripped 6 bases from V and 6 bases from J, with 11 bases between.

This clonotype was seen at least ten times. The V and J genes are TRBV2 and TRBJ1-2, with D perhaps matching TRBD1 (5 bases). The V gene lost 9 bases and the J gene lost 6 bases, with 17 bases spanning the gap. Germline V gene data show CDR1 as SNHLY and CDR2 as FYNNEI. The CDR3 is 13 residues long. The DNA for the CDR3 is TGTGCCAGTAAGGAGGGGTTGGCGGATGGCTACACCTTC. Amino acid sequence: CASKEGLADGYTF.

Regarding this clonotype: Germline and junction disagree at one end, which may indicate a read error. J is TRBJ2-7 and V is TRBV5-8; no clear D gene. The CDR3 is made up of 11 amino acids. Germline V gene sequence: CDR1 SGHTS, CDR2 YDEGEE. The CDR3 DNA sequence: TGTGTCAGCAGCTTTGGATACGAGCAGTACTTC. Protein: CVSSFGYEQYF.

This chain connects TRBV4-1 to TRBJ2-1; 10 bases are a match to TRBD2. Per germline, CDR1 MGHRA and CDR2 YSYEKL. The CDR3 runs 16 residues. V lost 4 bases to trimming and J lost 4 bases; unmatched junction nucleotides: 7. The CDR3 DNA sequence: TGCGCCAGCAGCCTGGATAGCGGGGGGCCGTACAATGAGCAGTTCTTC. Its translation is CASSLDSGGPYNEQFF.

This clonotype was seen many times. This sequence joins TRBV20-1 and TRBJ2-7; 8 positions agree with TRBD2. The CDR3 contains 14 residues. Germline trimming cut 3 bases from V and 2 bases from J; bases unmatched to any gene: 6. Per the germline V gene, CDR1 is DFQATT and CDR2 is SNEGSKA (reference sequence). CDR3 sequence (DNA): TGCAGTGCTAGCCCGACTAGCGCTCCCTACGAGCAGTACTTC. Translated, it gives CSASPTSAPYEQYF.

This clonotype was detected many times. V gene TRBV20-1 combines with J gene TRBJ2-7; TRBD2 matches at 14 bases. This CDR3 has 16 amino acids. CDR1 and CDR2 from the germline V gene are DFQATT and SNEGSKA (reference sequence). Trimming took 2 bases from V and 4 from J; bases not matched to a gene: 7. The CDR3 DNA is TGCAGTGCTAGAATTCCGGGACTAGCGGGAGATTACGAGCAGTACTTC. This translates into CSARIPGLAGDYEQYF.

This clonotype was seen more than once but under ten times. This rearrangement joins TRBV18 to TRBJ2-4; 8 nucleotides agree with TRBD2. Germline trimming cut 4 bases from V and 3 bases from J; bases unmatched to any gene: 5. The CDR3 contains 15 residues. Germline CDR1 KGHSH, CDR2 LQKENI. The CDR3 region is CASSLMTSDKNIQYF. The CDR3, as DNA: TGTGCCAGCTCACTAATGACTAGCGACAAAAACATTCAGTACTTC.

This clonotype has more than one count but fewer than ten. J is TRBJ2-7 and V is TRBV7-2; 9 bases align to TRBD1. In germline, CDR1 is SGHTA, CDR2 FQGNSA. The CDR3 has 14 amino acids. The J segment lost 6 bases and the V segment lost 2 bases, leaving 5 bases of the junction unmatched. The CDR3 DNA reads TGTGCCAGCAGCTTATCACAGGGGGCGACCGAGCAGTACTTC. It yields the protein CASSLSQGATEQYF. The full variable domain, rest sourced from reference TRBV7-2 and TRBJ2-7, is GAGVSQSPSNKVTEKGKDVELRCDPISGHTALYWYRQSLGQGLEFLIYFQGNSAPDKSGLPSDRFSAERTGGSVSTLTIQRTQQEDSAVYLCASSLSQGATEQYFGPGTRLTVT.

In its sample, this clonotype was seen many times. The rearrangement joins TRBV12-5 to TRBJ2-1; D is unresolved. CDR1 LGHNT and CDR2 FRNRAP come from the germline V gene. The V end was cut by 1 base, the J end by 0 bases, with 7 bases between. The CDR3 has 15 amino acids. For the CDR3, the DNA is TGTGCTAGTGGTTTGGGGCTGACCTCCTACAATGAGCAGTTCTTC. Its protein is CASGLGLTSYNEQFF. The full variable domain, with the rest looked up from reference TRBV12-5 and TRBJ2-1, is DARVTQTPRHKVTEMGQEVTMRCQPILGHNTVFWYRQTMMQGLELLAYFRNRAPLDDSGMPKDRFSAEMPDATLATLKIQPSEPRDSAVYFCASGLGLTSYNEQFFGPGTRLTVL.

This clonotype appeared many times. The chain uses TRBV10-3 and TRBJ1-2, with D possibly being TRBD1 (5 bases). Germline CDR1 and CDR2: ENHRY and SYGVKD. The CDR3 spans 14 residues. Deletions cut 2 bases from V and 10 bases from J, with 17 bases between. CDR3 sequence reads: CAISEATNKGTYTF. For the CDR3, the DNA is TGTGCCATCAGTGAGGCCACCAACAAAGGGACCTACACCTTC.

The chain joins TRBV3-1 to TRBJ2-7, with TRBD2 identical over 7 bases. This CDR3 is built from 14 residues. J gave up 6 bases and V 0 bases, and 5 bases lay outside the gene matches. CDR1 is LGHDT and CDR2 is YNNKEL in the germline V gene (reference sequence). The CDR3 nucleotides read TGTGCCAGCAGCCAAGAATGGGGGGGGATCGAGCAGTACTTC. Protein product: CASSQEWGGIEQYF.

This clonotype came up many times. In DNA, the CDR3 is TGTGCCAGCAGCTATACTAGCGGGCGTCTCCAAGAGACCCAGTACTTC. It is translated as CASSYTSGRLQETQYF. V gene TRBV13 combines with J gene TRBJ2-5; 9 nucleotides line up with TRBD2. In germline, CDR1 is PRHDT, CDR2 FYEKMQ (reference sequence). J was trimmed by 1 base and V by 4 bases; bases with no gene match: 7. The CDR3 runs 16 residues.

The sample holds a few counts of this clonotype. The CDR3 nucleotides are TGTGCCAGCACTTACAGGCCAGGGGCCGCCAATCAGCCCCAGCATTTT. This translates into CASTYRPGAANQPQHF. The V call is TRBV6-4, the J call TRBJ1-5; D possibly corresponds to TRBD1 (6 bases). Trimming cost V 7 bases and J 3 bases, with 19 bases left between them. From germline, CDR1 is MRHNA and CDR2 SNTAGT. The CDR3 has 16 residues.

The CDR3 is CASSRDQGTEAFF. The DNA for the CDR3 is TGTGCCAGCAGCAGGGACCAGGGCACTGAAGCTTTCTTT. The rearrangement joins TRBV11-2 to TRBJ1-1, with D possibly being TRBD1 (5 bases). The V gene lost 5 bases and the J gene lost 4 bases, with 11 bases spanning the gap. The CDR3 has 13 residues. The V gene's germline CDR1 is SGHAT and CDR2 FQNNGV.

This clonotype was seen at least ten times. V and J are TRBV7-2 and TRBJ2-7; 8 bases map to TRBD2. The CDR3 loop spans 15 amino acids. The germline V gene encodes CDR1 SGHTA and CDR2 FQGNSA. Trimming at V came to 2 bases and at J to 3 bases, leaving 6 bases not matched to a gene. DNA for the CDR3: TGTGCCAGCAGCTTATGGGCGGGAGGTCGCTACGAGCAGTACTTC. Its translation is CASSLWAGGRYEQYF.

A few counts support this clonotype. The chain carries TRBV12-3 or TRBV12-4 and TRBJ1-4; TRBD1 is a possible D gene (6 bases). V dropped 3 bases and J dropped 8 bases, with 13 bases sitting between them. This CDR3 region has 14 residues. This CDR3 is CASSFSGDGEKLFF. The CDR3 DNA reads TGTGCCAGCAGTTTTTCAGGGGATGGCGAAAAACTGTTTTTT.

The chain links TRBV30 to TRBJ1-3; the match to TRBD1 covers 7 bases. The germline CDR1 and CDR2 sequences are GTSNPN and SVGIG (reference sequence). The CDR3 length is 15 residues. After removal of 5 bases from V and 2 bases from J, the junction contained 9 bases not matched to a gene. DNA of the CDR3: TGTGCCTGGTCTTACAACAGGGGCCCTGGAAACACCATATATTTT. Translated: CAWSYNRGPGNTIYF.

V and J are TRBV18 and TRBJ2-5; the match to TRBD1 covers 7 bases. The CDR3 runs 18 residues. Germline V gene sequence: CDR1 KGHSH, CDR2 LQKENI. The V gene end was trimmed by 3 bases and the J gene end by 1 base; junction bases not matched to a gene: 14. CDR3 sequence reads: CASSPFRQGPDLQETQYF. For the CDR3, the DNA is TGTGCCAGCTCACCGTTCAGACAGGGACCGGACCTCCAAGAGACCCAGTACTTC.

This clonotype has ten or more counts. V is TRBV28 and J is TRBJ2-2, with D possibly matching TRBD2 (5 bases). The CDR3 is 13 amino acids. The V gene's germline CDR1 is MDHEN and CDR2 SYDVKM. The V end was cut by 10 bases, the J end by 0 bases, with 9 bases between. The CDR3 region has the DNA TGTGCCATTGCGGGCACGAACACCGGGGAGCTGTTTTTT. It yields the protein CAIAGTNTGELFF.

This clonotype was counted ten times or more. The chain links TRBV20-1 to TRBJ2-3; 8 nucleotides agree with TRBD2. The CDR3 has 13 amino acids. V was clipped by 6 bases and J by 1 base; unmatched bases: 3. Germline V gene lookup returns CDR1 DFQATT and CDR2 SNEGSKA (reference sequence). The CDR3, as DNA: TGCAGTGCCCAGACTAGCGGCACAGATACGCAGTATTTT. This sequence encodes CSAQTSGTDTQYF.

This clonotype came up many times. The V gene is TRBV18, the J gene TRBJ2-1; D is unclear. The germline CDR1 and CDR2 sequences are KGHSH and LQKENI. Trimming removed 1 base from V and 8 bases from J, with 12 bases in between. The CDR3 is 14 amino acids. The CDR3 nucleotides read TGTGCCAGCTCACCACTCCCCTCCGGCGATGAGCAGTTCTTC. Protein sequence: CASSPLPSGDEQFF.

This clonotype was detected many times. The rearrangement joins TRBV2 to TRBJ2-3, with D perhaps being TRBD1 or TRBD2 (5 bases each). The length of the CDR3 is 10 residues. From germline, CDR1 is SNHLY and CDR2 FYNNEI. Between the trimmed V and J ends, which lost 8 bases and 6 bases, there was a span of 6 bases. The CDR3 DNA reads TGTGCCAGCTGGGGGGATACGCAGTATTTT. Its translation is CASWGDTQYF.

This clonotype was seen at least ten times. The chain recombines TRBV29-1 with TRBJ2-7, with 8 bases lining up with TRBD2. CDR1 is SQVTM and CDR2 is ANQGSEA in the germline V gene. The CDR3 has 13 residues. J was trimmed by 0 bases and V by 4 bases; bases with no gene match: 2. CDR3 sequence: CSVGGGSSYEQYF. DNA for the CDR3: TGCAGCGTTGGCGGGGGGAGCTCCTACGAGCAGTACTTC.

The V and J genes are TRBV15 and TRBJ2-7; TRBD1 aligns across 10 bases. The CDR3 is 15 amino acids. The V gene's germline CDR1 is LNHNV and CDR2 YYDKDF (reference sequence). J was trimmed by 4 bases and V by 4 bases; bases with no gene match: 7. The CDR3 DNA follows: TGTGCCACCAGCAAGGAGGGGACAGGGGAATACGAGCAGTACTTC. This gives the protein CATSKEGTGEYEQYF.

A note on this clonotype: This could be a read error, since a much larger clone is one nucleotide away. The missing conserved phenylalanine or tryptophan at the end of this CDR3 makes a read error likely. The chain uses TRBV28 and TRBJ2-5; D is possibly TRBD1 (5 bases). Trimming left V 5 bases short and J 2 bases short, with 18 bases between. The CDR3 length is 16 residues. Per the germline V gene, CDR1 is MDHEN and CDR2 is SYDVKM. CDR3 loop: CASSPSVGRAQETQYL. CDR3 sequence (DNA): TGTGCCAGCAGTCCCTCCGTCGGCAGGGCGCAAGAGACCCAGTACCTC.

This clonotype was recorded at least ten times. The chain links TRBV30 to TRBJ2-5; tentative D call: TRBD1 (5 bases). V was pared by 4 bases and J by 2 bases, with 8 bases between. The CDR3 has 12 amino acids. Germline V lookup: CDR1 GTSNPN, CDR2 SVGIG (reference sequence). The CDR3 region has the DNA TGTGCCTGGACAGGGCGTCAAGAGACCCAGTACTTC. Amino acids: CAWTGRQETQYF.

Many counts were recorded for this clonotype. V usage is TRBV6-1 and J usage is TRBJ2-3, with D possibly being TRBD2 (7 bases). The ends were cut back, 6 bases at V and 3 bases at J, with 10 bases in the middle. The CDR3 spans 13 residues. Germline values: CDR1 MNHNS, CDR2 SASEGT. DNA of the CDR3: TGTGCCAGCAGACAGGGACTAACAGATACGCAGTATTTT. It codes for CASRQGLTDTQYF.

This clonotype occurred many times. Written as DNA, the CDR3 is TGTGCCACCTCGCCCCTGGTGTCCACCTACGAGCAGTACTTC. Protein product: CATSPLVSTYEQYF. The chain links TRBV28 to TRBJ2-7; no clear D gene. Germline V gives CDR1 MDHEN, CDR2 SYDVKM. The CDR3 is 14 residues long. V gave up 10 bases and J gave up 2 bases, with 18 bases separating them.

The genes are TRBV5-1 and TRBJ2-7; D gene unclear. The CDR3 covers 14 residues. V was pared by 0 bases and J by 0 bases, with 7 bases between. The germline V gene has CDR1 SGHRS and CDR2 YFSETQ. In DNA, the CDR3 is TGCGCCAGCAGCTTGGAATACCCCTCCTACGAGCAGTACTTC. It specifies CASSLEYPSYEQYF.